Each of the 32 T cell receptor beta chains below was sequenced from the same sample in a study of siplizumab effects on memory and regulatory T cells. The table came from immunoSEQ multiplex PCR; TCRdb's copy has only in-frame clones and leaves some out. The data show some 62,000 clones, around 79% seen once. Sequenced sample: memory CD4+ T cells sorted from blood. The receptors come from a human donor in good health.

J is TRBJ1-1 and V is TRBV19; 10 nucleotides agree with TRBD1. CDR1 and CDR2 (germline): LNHDA, SQIVND (reference sequence). V shed 5 bases and J 1 base; nucleotides not matched to a gene: 7. This CDR3 comprises 16 residues. The CDR3 protein is CASSPRDRGRNTEAFF. CDR3 DNA sequence: TGTGCCAGTAGTCCCCGGGACAGGGGACGGAACACTGAAGCTTTCTTT.

In its sample, this clone was seen once. This chain uses TRBV6-5 with TRBJ1-1, with D possibly being TRBD1 (6 bases). V dropped 6 bases and J dropped 7 bases, with 6 bases sitting between them. The CDR3 extends over 10 amino acids. CDR1 MNHEY and CDR2 SVGAGI come from the germline V gene. CDR3 loop: CASRDSEAFF. In nucleotides, the CDR3 is TGTGCCAGCAGGGACAGTGAAGCTTTCTTT.

The CDR3 DNA is TGTGCCAGCAGCTCCTACTACGCTAGCAATCAGCCCCAGCATTTT. It yields the protein CASSSYYASNQPQHF. This rearrangement joins TRBV7-2 to TRBJ1-5; D unresolved. V lost 4 bases and J lost 0, with 10 bases in between. The germline gives CDR1 SGHTA, CDR2 FQGNSA. CDR3 length: 15 amino acids.

This sequence joins TRBV5-6 and TRBJ2-3; TRBD1 agrees at 8 bases. With V trimmed by 0 bases and J by 1 base, 7 bases remained unmatched. Germline V lookup: CDR1 SGHDT, CDR2 YYEEEE. CDR3 size: 17 residues. CDR3 bases: TGTGCCAGCAGCTTGGGAACAGGGGGTTCCGGCACAGATACGCAGTATTTT. It translates to CASSLGTGGSGTDTQYF.

This rearrangement joins TRBV21-1 to TRBJ2-7; the D call TRBD1 from the table was never checked on the DNA. TRBV21-1 is described as a pseudogene. This CDR3 has 17 residues. CDR3 DNA: TGTGCCAGCACCGAAAATACCGGACAGGGGGCATCCGACGAGCAGTACTTC. This gives the protein CASTENTGQGASDEQYF.

The chain links TRBV15 to TRBJ2-1, with 8 bases lining up with TRBD1. Germline V gene data show CDR1 as LNHNV and CDR2 as YYDKDF (reference sequence). The CDR3 loop spans 16 amino acids. V was pared by 4 bases and J by 3 bases, with 8 bases of the junction left unmatched. CDR3 protein: CATSIDTGGHYNEQFF. The DNA of the CDR3 is TGTGCCACCAGCATTGATACAGGGGGACACTACAATGAGCAGTTCTTC. Together with reference TRBV15 and TRBJ2-1, the CDR3 gives the full variable domain: DAMVIQNPRYQVTQFGKPVTLSCSQTLNHNVMYWYQQKSSQAPKLLFHYYDKDFNNEADTPDNFQSRRPNTSFCFLDIRSPGLGDTAMYLCATSIDTGGHYNEQFFGPGTRLTVL.

This chain joins TRBV18 and TRBJ1-2; tentative D call: TRBD1 (5 bases). The CDR3 runs 14 residues. Germline V gene data show CDR1 as KGHSH and CDR2 as LQKENI. Deletions cut 2 bases from V and 5 bases from J, with 12 bases between. The CDR3 bases are TGTGCCAGCTCACCAGACGGGGCTCAATATGGCTACACCTTC. The encoded protein is CASSPDGAQYGYTF.

V gene TRBV7-6 combines with J gene TRBJ1-1; D is uncertain. V was clipped by 1 base and J by 0 bases, with 6 bases between them. This CDR3 comprises 14 residues. Per the germline V gene, CDR1 is SGHVS and CDR2 is FNYEAQ. Here the CDR3 DNA reads TGTGCCAGCAGCTTAGAATCTGTGAACACTGAAGCTTTCTTT. Translation: CASSLESVNTEAFF.

The V and J genes are TRBV19 and TRBJ1-1; D may be TRBD1 (5 bases). Trimming shortened V by 4 bases and J by 2 bases, and 11 bases separated the two germline ends. The V gene's germline CDR1 is LNHDA and CDR2 SQIVND (reference sequence). The CDR3 is 14 amino acids. CDR3 coding DNA: TGTGCCAGTAGTACAGGGTTTACTAACACTGAAGCTTTCTTT. Amino acid sequence: CASSTGFTNTEAFF. Combining the CDR3 with reference TRBV19 and TRBJ1-1 gives the whole variable domain DGGITQSPKYLFRKEGQNVTLSCEQNLNHDAMYWYRQDPGQGLRLIYYSQIVNDFQKGDIAEGYSVSREKKESFPLTVTSAQKNPTAFYLCASSTGFTNTEAFFGQGTRLTVV.

This chain joins TRBV19 and TRBJ1-5, with 10 nucleotides matching TRBD1. The CDR3 covers 18 residues. CDR1 LNHDA and CDR2 SQIVND come from the germline V gene (reference sequence). Unmatched junction bases numbered 16, after V lost 5 bases and J lost 6 bases. CDR3 in DNA: TGTGCCAGTAGTCCCCGGGACAGGGGATCGGGGGGGGGTCAGCCCCAGCATTTT. It translates to CASSPRDRGSGGGQPQHF. Complete variable domain (other parts from reference TRBV19 and TRBJ1-5): DGGITQSPKYLFRKEGQNVTLSCEQNLNHDAMYWYRQDPGQGLRLIYYSQIVNDFQKGDIAEGYSVSREKKESFPLTVTSAQKNPTAFYLCASSPRDRGSGGGQPQHFGDGTRLSIL.

The chain links TRBV7-2 to TRBJ2-4; D gene unclear. Trimming left V 3 bases short and J 1 base short, with 7 bases between. The CDR3 has 14 residues. Germline V lookup: CDR1 SGHTA, CDR2 FQGNSA. The CDR3 region has the DNA TGTGCCAGCAGCTTGCAGGTTGCCAAAAACATTCAGTACTTC. Translating gives CASSLQVAKNIQYF. The full variable domain, completed using reference TRBV7-2 and TRBJ2-4, is GAGVSQSPSNKVTEKGKDVELRCDPISGHTALYWYRQSLGQGLEFLIYFQGNSAPDKSGLPSDRFSAERTGGSVSTLTIQRTQQEDSAVYLCASSLQVAKNIQYFGAGTRLSVL.

This clone was seen a handful of times. J is TRBJ1-1 and V is TRBV7-2; TRBD1 aligns across 7 bases. Per germline, CDR1 SGHTA and CDR2 FQGNSA. The ends lost 2 bases at V and 4 bases at J; junction bases unmatched: 7. This CDR3 is built from 15 residues. The CDR3 nucleotides are TGTGCCAGCAGCTTACACGGGACAGAAGCCACTGAAGCTTTCTTT. Amino acid sequence: CASSLHGTEATEAFF.

This rearrangement joins TRBV7-2 to TRBJ2-3, with D tentatively TRBD2 (6 bases). The V and J ends lost 5 bases and 2 bases respectively, with 8 bases between them. The CDR3 runs to 13 residues. Germline V lookup: CDR1 SGHTA, CDR2 FQGNSA. The CDR3 DNA reads TGTGCCAGCAGCCGGGACTTCACAGATACGCAGTATTTT. Residues: CASSRDFTDTQYF.

This clone has more than one count but fewer than ten. The J gene is TRBJ2-2, the V gene TRBV28; a weak D match, TRBD1 (8 bases). Trimming pared 7 bases from V and 0 bases from J, leaving 12 bases between. CDR1 and CDR2 from the germline V gene are MDHEN and SYDVKM. This CDR3 is built from 15 residues. The CDR3 DNA is TGTGCCAGCACTACAGGGGGGGCGAACACCGGGGAGCTGTTTTTT. This translates into CASTTGGANTGELFF.

CDR3: CASSRGRTATNEKLFF. DNA for the CDR3: TGTGCCAGCAGCCGGGGTAGGACGGCAACTAATGAAAAACTGTTTTTT. This chain uses TRBV5-6 with TRBJ1-4, with D unresolved. Trimming took 4 bases from V and 0 from J, leaving 13 bases between them. The germline V gene encodes CDR1 SGHDT and CDR2 YYEEEE. The CDR3 covers 16 residues.

The genes are TRBV2 and TRBJ2-3; TRBD2 aligns across 13 bases. CDR3 length equals 16 residues. V was clipped by 6 bases and J by 2 bases; unmatched bases: 5. CDR1 and CDR2 (germline): SNHLY, FYNNEI. CDR3 in amino acids: CASSSGLAGVTDTQYF. CDR3 bases: TGTGCCAGCAGCTCCGGACTAGCGGGGGTCACAGATACGCAGTATTTT.

The V and J genes are TRBV29-1 and TRBJ2-3; D may be TRBD1 (5 bases). The germline V gene has CDR1 SQVTM and CDR2 ANQGSEA. The ends were cut back, 8 bases at V and 2 bases at J, with 17 bases in the middle. The length of the CDR3 is 14 residues. This CDR3 reads CSITPGLNTDTQYF. In DNA form, the CDR3 reads TGCAGCATTACCCCAGGGTTGAACACAGATACGCAGTATTTT.

This clone was counted a few times. V is TRBV11-2 and J is TRBJ2-7, with D possibly TRBD2 on 5 matching bases. The V end was cut by 4 bases, the J end by 9 bases, with 16 bases between. CDR1 SGHAT and CDR2 FQNNGV come from the germline V gene. This CDR3 has 13 amino acids. The CDR3 nucleotides read TGTGCCAGCAGCTCCCGGCAGAACGGGGTGCAGTACTTC. This codes for CASSSRQNGVQYF.

The chain links TRBV5-1 to TRBJ2-5, with 11 bases aligning to TRBD1. Germline V gene data show CDR1 as SGHRS and CDR2 as YFSETQ. The J segment lost 4 bases and the V segment lost 6 bases, leaving 5 bases of the junction unmatched. This CDR3 region has 14 residues. CDR3 region: CASKGQGASETQYF. In nucleotides, the CDR3 is TGCGCCAGCAAAGGACAGGGGGCTTCAGAGACCCAGTACTTC.

This chain joins TRBV6-4 and TRBJ2-2, with D tentatively TRBD1 or TRBD2 (5 bases each). Germline V lookup: CDR1 MRHNA, CDR2 SNTAGT. There are 15 residues in the CDR3. V lost 2 bases and J lost 1, with 8 bases in between. The CDR3 DNA reads as TGTGCCAGCAGTGACCGGGGCGGGAACACCGGGGAGCTGTTTTTT. This translates into CASSDRGGNTGELFF.

The chain has TRBV7-8 and TRBJ1-5; D not resolved. V was shortened by 0 bases and J by 2 bases, with 8 bases between the two germline ends. The CDR3 spans 15 residues. CDR1 is SGHVS, CDR2 FQNEAQ, per germline. CDR3 protein: CASSLAIGGNQPQHF. The CDR3 nucleotides are TGTGCCAGCAGCTTAGCGATTGGGGGCAATCAGCCCCAGCATTTT.

This clone was detected only a few times. The sample contains more than one DNA sequence encoding this CDR3. The chain carries TRBV15 and TRBJ2-1; 10 nucleotides line up with TRBD1. Looked up from germline, CDR1 is LNHNV and CDR2 is YYDKDF (reference sequence). The CDR3 loop spans 16 amino acids. V was pared by 1 base and J by 3 bases, with 3 bases of the junction left unmatched. The CDR3 sequence is CATSRVGTGVYNEQFF. For the CDR3, the DNA is TGTGCCACCAGCAGAGTCGGGACAGGGGTCTACAATGAGCAGTTCTTC.

V gene TRBV10-1 combines with J gene TRBJ2-7; the D gene could be TRBD1 or TRBD2 (5 bases each). This CDR3 spans 13 amino acids. Germline V gene sequence: CDR1 WNHNN, CDR2 SYGVQD (reference sequence). Trimming took 9 bases from V and 2 from J, leaving 14 bases between them. CDR3 DNA: TGCGCCAGTGGGACCCAGGAGCCCTACGAGCAGTACTTC. Protein sequence: CASGTQEPYEQYF.

In the case of this clone: This specimen includes other DNA sequences encoding the same CDR3. V is TRBV5-6 and J is TRBJ2-7; D gene uncertain. V was clipped by 8 bases and J by 6 bases, with 15 bases between them. CDR1 SGHDT and CDR2 YYEEEE come from the germline V gene. This CDR3 region has 12 residues. CDR3 nucleotide sequence: TGTGCCAGTAGCCTCTCCTGGGGCGAGCAGTACTTC. This encodes CASSLSWGEQYF.

This chain links TRBV25-1 with TRBJ1-1; TRBD1 matches at 8 bases. Germline V gene data show CDR1 as MGHDK and CDR2 as SYGVNS. CDR3 size: 14 residues. Trimming at V came to 6 bases and at J to 5 bases, leaving 8 bases not matched to a gene. The DNA of the CDR3 is TGTGCCAGCAGCTTTACAGGGGGGAAAACTGAAGCTTTCTTT. Translating gives CASSFTGGKTEAFF.

The chain couples TRBV5-1 to TRBJ2-7; 7 bases fit TRBD1. Germline V gene data show CDR1 as SGHRS and CDR2 as YFSETQ. The CDR3 has 14 amino acids. Trimming removed 4 bases from V and 4 bases from J; junction bases left unmatched: 8. This CDR3 reads CASSHLATGYEQYF. CDR3 bases: TGCGCCAGCAGCCACCTTGCGACAGGGTACGAGCAGTACTTC.

The CDR3: CAWSIGPTYAGTQYF. CDR3 sequence (DNA): TGTGCCTGGAGCATCGGTCCCACGTACGCCGGAACCCAGTACTTC. This chain uses TRBV30 with TRBJ2-5; the D is unclear. The CDR3 loop spans 15 amino acids. Germline V gene data show CDR1 as GTSNPN and CDR2 as SVGIG (reference sequence). V lost 3 bases and J lost 8, with 22 bases in between.

The chain combines TRBV7-2 with TRBJ1-2; TRBD1 agrees at 7 bases. J lost 8 bases, V lost 1 base, and 4 bases had no gene match. The germline V gene has CDR1 SGHTA and CDR2 FQGNSA. The CDR3 has 13 amino acids. The CDR3 spells CASSLDRGQGYTF. The CDR3 DNA reads as TGTGCCAGCAGCTTAGACAGGGGTCAAGGCTACACCTTC.

The V and J genes are TRBV2 and TRBJ1-4, with D perhaps TRBD1 (5 bases). Germline V gene lookup returns CDR1 SNHLY and CDR2 FYNNEI. Trimming took off 6 bases at V and 4 bases at J, with 12 bases between the two ends. This CDR3 region has 14 residues. CDR3 in amino acids: CASRKEGNNEKLFF. The CDR3 nucleotides are TGTGCCAGCAGGAAGGAGGGGAATAATGAAAAACTGTTTTTT.

The sample holds a few counts of this clone. The V and J genes are TRBV19 and TRBJ1-2; 7 bases agree with TRBD1. With 6 bases clipped from V and 4 bases from J, the junction kept 17 bases outside the gene matches. Germline CDR1 reads LNHDA; CDR2 reads SQIVND (reference sequence). This CDR3 contains 17 residues. The chain's CDR3 is CASSRNRDSGVSYGYTF. The CDR3 DNA sequence: TGTGCCAGTAGCCGTAACCGGGACAGCGGAGTCTCCTATGGCTACACCTTC.

This rearrangement joins TRBV6-1 to TRBJ1-4; D ambiguous. CDR3 size: 13 residues. Germline CDR1 is MNHNS and CDR2 is SASEGT. Trimming shortened V by 7 bases and J by 5 bases, and 11 bases separated the two germline ends. CDR3 nucleotides: TGTGCCAGCAATCTTCAGGAGAATGAAAAACTGTTTTTT. Translated, it gives CASNLQENEKLFF.

The J gene is TRBJ1-2, the V gene TRBV5-6; D is unresolved. Per germline, CDR1 SGHDT and CDR2 YYEEEE. Trimming left V 3 bases short and J 6 bases short, with 15 bases between. This CDR3 is built from 14 residues. The chain's CDR3 is CASSWLVGGDGYTF. CDR3 nucleotides: TGTGCCAGCAGCTGGCTTGTCGGCGGGGATGGCTACACCTTC.